Listed here are 18 T cell receptor beta chains from one sample, sequenced in a study of T cells in women clearing cervical HPV infection. Sequencing was performed with immunoSEQ multiplex PCR; in TCRdb, only in-frame clones are kept and a portion is missing. This repertoire includes 25,000 to 35,000 clones. The specimen sequenced was blood buffy coat. The source of these receptors is a woman aged 18 to 75 with a cervical HPV16 infection that either progressed to CIN3+ or cleared (not recorded which).

Incomplete CDR3 DNA: TGTGCCAGCAATGCCCCGGGGAGGGAGGAAAAA. It encodes CASNAPGREEK. The entire CDR3 protein is CASNAPGREEKLFF. The chain has TRBV2 and TRBJ1-4; D gene ambiguous. The sequenced fragment ends 3 residues before the CDR3 boundary, so the rest is inferred from the germline J gene. The CDR3 is 14 residues long. The germline V gene encodes CDR1 SNHLY and CDR2 FYNNEI. The V end was cut by 7 bases, the J end by 8 bases, with 17 bases between.

With regard to this clone: The CDR3 is cut off 3 residues early in the read; its end comes from the germline J gene. The V gene is TRBV6-1, the J gene TRBJ2-2; TRBD1 aligns across 8 bases. The junction had 11 bases not matched to a gene; V was cut back by 0 bases and J by 2 bases. CDR3 length: 19 amino acids. Germline loops: CDR1 MNHNS, CDR2 SASEGT. The CDR3 sequence is CASSEAGAGGEINTGELFF. CDR3 DNA (partial): TGTGCCAGCAGTGAAGCGGGGGCAGGGGGCGAGATCAACACCGGGGAG.

In the case of this clone: The read is 3 residues too short to cover the CDR3 end, so that end is filled in from the germline J gene. This chain connects TRBV6-1 to TRBJ2-3; D uncertain. V was trimmed by 1 base and J by 5 bases, leaving 4 bases between them. Germline-derived CDR1 and CDR2 are MNHNS and SASEGT. The CDR3 covers 12 residues. CDR3 region: CASSEVGDTQYF. The CDR3 bases that were read are TGTGCCAGCAGTGAAGTCGGAGATACG.

On this clone itself: Sequencing ends 3 residues short of the CDR3 end; the germline J gene provides the rest. The chain couples TRBV7-9 to TRBJ1-2; D perhaps matches TRBD1 (5 bases). This CDR3 has 14 residues. Germline values: CDR1 SEHNR, CDR2 FQNEAQ (reference sequence). The covered CDR3 bases are TGTGCCAGCAGCTTTAGCGGGGGAACCTACGAC. Its translation is CASSFSGGTYD. The CDR3 in full is CASSFSGGTYDYTF.

With respect to this clone: The read is 3 residues too short to cover the CDR3 end, so that end is filled in from the germline J gene. The J gene is TRBJ2-3, the V gene TRBV15; 7 nucleotides agree with TRBD2. CDR3 size: 15 residues. CDR1 is LNHNV and CDR2 is YYDKDF in the germline V gene (reference sequence). V lost 5 bases and J lost 2; bases outside the gene matches: 7. CDR3 residues: CATSERGPTTDTQYF. The covered CDR3 bases are TGTGCCACCAGCGAGCGGGGCCCTACCACAGATACG.

About this clone itself: The CDR3 end is not reached by the read, which stops 3 residues before it; the germline J gene fills it in. V gene TRBV5-1 combines with J gene TRBJ2-2; weak D call: TRBD1 (6 bases). This CDR3 has 16 amino acids. From germline, CDR1 is SGHRS and CDR2 YFSETQ. CDR3 loop: CASSSEKQGYGSPLFF. The sequenced part of the CDR3 DNA is TGCGCCAGCAGCTCGGAGAAACAGGGCTATGGTTCACCG.

Regarding this clone: The DNA ends 3 residues before the CDR3 does, and the rest of the CDR3 is filled in from the germline J gene. The chain couples TRBV16 to TRBJ2-7; TRBD2 is a possible D gene (6 bases). CDR3 length equals 15 residues. With 0 bases removed from V and 4 bases from J, the gap between germline ends came to 13 bases. CDR1 and CDR2 from the germline V gene are KGHSY and FQNENV. The sequenced CDR3 bases are TGTGCCAGCAGCCAATCTGGCGGGGCCCCATACGAG. This codes for CASSQSGGAPYE. The full-length CDR3 reads as CASSQSGGAPYEQYF.

Of note for this clone: Read sequence stops 3 residues before the CDR3 end, and the germline J gene provides the missing end. The rearrangement links TRBV29-1 to TRBJ1-2; no clear D. The CDR3 has 11 amino acids. Germline V gene sequence: CDR1 SQVTM, CDR2 ANQGSEA. CDR3 loop: CSVAEPRGYTF. The CDR3 DNA, read in part, is TGCAGCGTTGCTGAGCCCCGGGGC.

A remark on this clone: The sequence runs out 3 residues before the end of the CDR3; the remainder is reconstructed from the germline J gene. This chain connects TRBV5-1 to TRBJ1-4; TRBD1 matches 7 bases. The CDR3 is 14 amino acids. With V trimmed by 4 bases and J by 7 bases, 7 bases remained unmatched. CDR1 is SGHRS and CDR2 is YFSETQ in the germline V gene. CDR3 bases read: TGCGCCAGCAGCCCCGGGACAGATAGTGAAAAA. It is translated as CASSPGTDSEK. The entire CDR3 protein reads CASSPGTDSEKLFF.

Notes on this clone: The CDR3 end lies 3 residues beyond the end of the read and is filled in from the germline J gene. The V call is TRBV7-9, the J call TRBJ1-2, with D hard to call. Germline V gene lookup returns CDR1 SEHNR and CDR2 FQNEAQ (reference sequence). This CDR3 comprises 14 residues. The sequenced CDR3 bases are TGTGCCAGCATCGCGATAGGCGGATCCTACGAC. This gives the protein CASIAIGGSYD. The CDR3, in full, reads CASIAIGGSYDYTF.

On this clone: The germline gene is not matched at one end of the junction; a read error may be the cause. The read ends 3 residues early relative to the CDR3; the germline J gene fills the gap. Other DNA sequences of this sample code for an identical CDR3. V usage is TRBV19 and J usage is TRBJ1-2; TRBD1 matches at 11 bases. This CDR3 has 15 residues. The germline CDR1 and CDR2 sequences are LNHDA and SQIVND (reference sequence). This CDR3 reads CASSLDRGPTYDYTF. Partial CDR3 DNA: TGTGCCAGTAGTTTGGACAGGGGGCCCACCTATGAC.

As regards this clone: The read terminates 3 residues before the CDR3 end, so the remaining end is supplied by the germline J gene. The chain combines TRBV7-2 with TRBJ2-2; 8 bases fit TRBD1. Trimming at V came to 0 bases and at J to 1 base, leaving 4 bases not matched to a gene. The V gene's germline CDR1 is SGHTA and CDR2 FQGNSA. The CDR3 totals 17 residues. The DNA read from the CDR3 is TGTGCCAGCAGCTTAGCTCCCGGGACAGGGAACACCGGGGAG. Protein product: CASSLAPGTGNTGE. The entire CDR3 sequence reads CASSLAPGTGNTGELFF.

CDR3 sequence reads: CASRAVDYGQYF. Incomplete CDR3 DNA: TGTGCCAGTAGGGCCGTGGACTATGGT. The V call is TRBV19, the J call TRBJ2-4, with a possible D match to TRBD2 (6 bases). The read ends 3 residues early relative to the CDR3; the germline J gene fills the gap. The germline CDR1 and CDR2 sequences are LNHDA and SQIVND (reference sequence). The CDR3 extends over 12 amino acids.

Comments on this clone: The CDR3 end lies 3 residues beyond the end of the read and is filled in from the germline J gene. This sequence joins TRBV30 and TRBJ2-1; D remains ambiguous. The length of the CDR3 is 11 residues. Trimming shortened V by 6 bases and J by 4 bases, and 7 bases separated the two germline ends. Germline loops: CDR1 GTSNPN, CDR2 SVGIG (reference sequence). Here the CDR3 reads CACYWYNEQFF. Incomplete CDR3 DNA: TGTGCCTGCTATTGGTACAATGAG.

With regard to this clone: The sequenced fragment ends 3 residues before the CDR3 boundary, so the rest is inferred from the germline J gene. The chain joins TRBV6-2 or TRBV6-3 to TRBJ1-2, with a tentative D call TRBD1 (5 bases). There are 16 residues in the CDR3. Per germline, CDR1 MNHEY and CDR2 SVGEGT. With 0 bases removed from V and 5 bases from J, the gap between germline ends came to 16 bases. CDR3 DNA, as far as it was read: TGTGCCAGCAGTTACTCCGCAGGGCCGGATATTTATGGC. It encodes CASSYSAGPDIYG. The CDR3 as a whole reads CASSYSAGPDIYGYTF.

The CDR3 is CASSLKETGGDEAFF. The DNA read from the CDR3 is TGTGCCAGCAGCTTAAAGGAGACAGGGGGCGATGAA. The V call is TRBV7-9, the J call TRBJ1-1; 10 positions match TRBD1. The read terminates 3 residues before the CDR3 end, so the remaining end is supplied by the germline J gene. CDR1 and CDR2 from the germline V gene are SEHNR and FQNEAQ (reference sequence). After removal of 2 bases from V and 7 bases from J, the junction contained 7 bases not matched to a gene. CDR3 length equals 15 residues.

To note about this clone: The CDR3 extends 3 residues past the end of the read, so its final part is completed from the germline J gene. This chain connects TRBV7-8 to TRBJ1-2, with 7 bases matching TRBD1. The ends lost 5 bases at V and 3 bases at J; junction bases unmatched: 6. Germline V gene lookup returns CDR1 SGHVS and CDR2 FQNEAQ. The CDR3 totals 14 residues. CDR3 protein: CASSAAGTDYGYTF. The sequenced part of the CDR3 DNA is TGTGCCAGCAGCGCCGCCGGGACAGACTATGGC.

Regarding this clone: The CDR3 end falls 3 residues outside the read, so it is completed with the germline J gene. The rearrangement links TRBV7-3 to TRBJ2-2; D perhaps matches TRBD1 (5 bases). Between the trimmed V and J ends, which lost 6 bases and 7 bases, there was a span of 18 bases. Germline loops: CDR1 SGHTA, CDR2 FQGTGA. The CDR3 spans 15 residues. Partial CDR3 DNA: TGTGCCAGCAGAATAACGGGTTGGGGCGACGGGGAG. Translating it yields CASRITGWGDGE. The full CDR3 sequence reads CASRITGWGDGELFF.